This entry lists 28 T cell receptor beta chains sequenced from one sample in a study of cytomegalovirus exposure and HLA in healthy donors. Measured with immunoSEQ multiplex PCR; TCRdb has only the in-frame clones, and not every one. The sample has 140,000 to 150,000 clones; 94% are singletons. Input material: PBMCs. Every receptor here comes from a man in his late teens or twenties in good health and CMV-seropositive.

For the CDR3, the DNA is TGCGCCAGCAGCCAAACAAGACTAGCGGGAGGGCCCTTAAACAATGAGCAGTTCTTC. It specifies CASSQTRLAGGPLNNEQFF. This chain links TRBV4-1 with TRBJ2-1; 14 nucleotides agree with TRBD2. Germline CDR1 is MGHRA and CDR2 is YSYEKL. J gave up 5 bases and V 2 bases, and 11 bases lay outside the gene matches. This CDR3 region has 19 residues.

V is TRBV30 and J is TRBJ1-1; unclear D gene. V shed 2 bases and J shed 11 bases, with 15 bases lying between them. Germline V gene lookup returns CDR1 GTSNPN and CDR2 SVGIG (reference sequence). The CDR3 totals 12 residues. CDR3 nucleotides: TGTGCCTGGAGTAAAAACCAGGCGGGGGCTTTCTTT. It specifies CAWSKNQAGAFF.

This clone was detected only once. This rearrangement joins TRBV5-1 to TRBJ1-5, with TRBD1 matching 11 bases. Germline lookup yields CDR1 SGHRS and CDR2 YFSETQ. V lost 4 bases and J lost 7; bases outside the gene matches: 7. The CDR3 spans 15 residues. CDR3 protein: CASSRTGGASQPQHF. CDR3 coding DNA: TGCGCCAGCAGCAGGACAGGGGGCGCTTCCCAGCCCCAGCATTTT.

The genes are TRBV19 and TRBJ2-7; 8 positions match TRBD1. Germline CDR1 is LNHDA and CDR2 is SQIVND (reference sequence). This CDR3 region has 15 residues. Germline trimming cut 5 bases from V and 1 base from J; bases unmatched to any gene: 7. DNA for the CDR3: TGTGCCAGTAGTTTACAGGGGGGATTATCCTACGAGCAGTACTTC. This sequence encodes CASSLQGGLSYEQYF.

This chain links TRBV4-1 with TRBJ2-1; D might be TRBD2 (6 bases). The CDR3 loop spans 16 amino acids. Germline V gene data show CDR1 as MGHRA and CDR2 as YSYEKL. V lost 4 bases to trimming and J lost 5 bases, with 18 bases between them. The CDR3 DNA sequence: TGCGCCAGCAGCCGGGGACTCCTGGGGGAGGACAATGAGCAGTTCTTC. This encodes CASSRGLLGEDNEQFF.

The chain combines TRBV29-1 with TRBJ2-7; TRBD2 aligns across 10 bases. V gave up 6 bases and J gave up 2 bases; unmatched junction bases: 7. Germline values: CDR1 SQVTM, CDR2 ANQGSEA. The CDR3 consists of 14 residues. CDR3: CSVKVAGGTYEQYF. The CDR3 DNA reads as TGCAGCGTGAAGGTAGCGGGGGGTACCTACGAGCAGTACTTC.

This clone appeared once. The chain joins TRBV7-9 to TRBJ1-3; D not certain. This CDR3 is 14 amino acids long. The germline V gene encodes CDR1 SEHNR and CDR2 FQNEAQ (reference sequence). V was trimmed by 3 bases and J by 0 bases, leaving 6 bases between them. The CDR3 DNA is TGTGCCAGCAGCTTGTCAGGCTCTGGAAACACCATATATTTT. Protein product: CASSLSGSGNTIYF.

This clone was found once. Other nucleotide sequences in the sample specify the same CDR3. The gene calls are TRBV2 and TRBJ2-3, with D unclear. Germline CDR1 reads SNHLY; CDR2 reads FYNNEI. This CDR3 is built from 13 residues. V lost 9 bases and J lost 1, with 11 bases in between. CDR3 DNA: TGTGCCAGTTCGGCCCGGGGCACAGATACGCAGTATTTT. It is translated as CASSARGTDTQYF.

The chain links TRBV7-3 to TRBJ1-2; tentatively, D is TRBD1 (5 bases). The CDR3 consists of 13 residues. Germline lookup yields CDR1 SGHTA and CDR2 FQGTGA. V shed 5 bases and J shed 0 bases, with 7 bases lying between them. CDR3 DNA: TGTGCCAGCAGCCTGACAGCTAACTATGGCTACACCTTC. Translated: CASSLTANYGYTF. Based on the CDR3 plus reference TRBV7-3 and TRBJ1-2, the full variable domain is GAGVSQTPSNKVTEKGKYVELRCDPISGHTALYWYRQSLGQGPEFLIYFQGTGAADDSGLPNDRFFAVRPEGSVSTLKIQRTERGDSAVYLCASSLTANYGYTFGSGTRLTVV.

V and J are TRBV7-9 and TRBJ2-1, with 10 bases fitting TRBD2. Germline V gene lookup returns CDR1 SEHNR and CDR2 FQNEAQ (reference sequence). The trim removed 4 bases at V and 4 bases at J, leaving 16 bases unmatched. The CDR3 has 19 residues. In DNA form, the CDR3 reads TGTGCCAGCAGCTCCCCTGCGGGAGGAGCGGGAGGGCCGTACAATGAGCAGTTCTTC. Amino acids: CASSSPAGGAGGPYNEQFF.

The chain combines TRBV5-1 with TRBJ2-7; 7 positions match TRBD2. The trim removed 4 bases at V and 6 bases at J, leaving 7 bases unmatched. The CDR3 is made up of 13 amino acids. Germline assignment: CDR1 SGHRS and CDR2 YFSETQ. The CDR3 coding sequence is TGCGCCAGCAGCACGGTAGCTAGCGGCGAGCAGTACTTC. Encoded protein: CASSTVASGEQYF.

The J gene is TRBJ2-1, the V gene TRBV2, with TRBD1 identical over 8 bases. V lost 2 bases and J lost 7; bases outside the gene matches: 10. CDR3 length: 16 residues. From germline, CDR1 is SNHLY and CDR2 FYNNEI. The CDR3 DNA is TGTGCCAGCAGTGAACCTAAGGACAGGGTCCGAAATGAGCAGTTCTTC. This gives the protein CASSEPKDRVRNEQFF.

Turning to this clone: The germline gene is not matched at one end of the junction; a read error may be the cause. Other DNA sequences in the sample encode the same CDR3. V usage is TRBV11-2 and J usage is TRBJ1-6; D call uncertain. Per germline, CDR1 SGHAT and CDR2 FQNNGV. The CDR3 spans 14 residues. CDR3 DNA sequence: TGTGCCAGCAGCTCGCGGAGGTATAATTCACCTCTCCACTTT. Translating gives CASSSRRYNSPLHF.

The chain is built from TRBV27 and TRBJ2-5, with 9 bases fitting TRBD2. Germline CDR1 and CDR2: MNHEY and SMNVEV (reference sequence). This CDR3 comprises 17 residues. After removal of 4 bases from V and 4 bases from J, the junction contained 13 bases not matched to a gene. The CDR3 is CASSSGDGGAGGETQYF. CDR3 coding DNA: TGTGCCAGCAGTTCGGGGGACGGAGGAGCGGGAGGAGAGACCCAGTACTTC.

There are a few counts of this clone. J is TRBJ1-6 and V is TRBV6-6, with D hard to call. CDR3 length: 14 amino acids. Trimming removed 5 bases from V and 7 bases from J, with 12 bases in between. The germline CDR1 and CDR2 sequences are MNHNY and SVGAGI (reference sequence). CDR3 nucleotides: TGTGCCAGCAGTGGTGGACTTTTGAATTCACCCCTCCACTTT. This translates into CASSGGLLNSPLHF.

The gene calls are TRBV7-6 and TRBJ2-7; 12 bases are shared with TRBD2. Germline V gene sequence: CDR1 SGHVS, CDR2 FNYEAQ. The ends lost 5 bases at V and 3 bases at J; junction bases unmatched: 5. The CDR3 length is 15 residues. The CDR3 sequence: CASSEGLAGNYEQYF. CDR3 nucleotides: TGTGCCAGCAGCGAGGGACTAGCGGGTAACTACGAGCAGTACTTC.

This clone was detected once. The chain employs TRBV7-8 and TRBJ2-3; no firm D call. V gave up 5 bases and J gave up 5 bases, with 5 bases separating them. CDR1 and CDR2 (germline): SGHVS, FQNEAQ. This CDR3 has 11 amino acids. CDR3: CASSPRDTQYF. The CDR3 DNA reads TGTGCCAGCAGCCCCCGAGATACGCAGTATTTT.

This clone was seen once. V gene TRBV2 combines with J gene TRBJ2-5; 7 bases are a match to TRBD1. V dropped 8 bases and J dropped 0; count of bases not matched to a gene: 9. This CDR3 is 15 amino acids long. CDR1 and CDR2 (germline): SNHLY, FYNNEI. The CDR3 region has the DNA TGTGCCAGCTCGAGGGACAGAGAGTACCAAGAGACCCAGTACTTC. Encoded protein: CASSRDREYQETQYF.

The rearrangement links TRBV19 to TRBJ1-2, with TRBD1 matching 7 bases. J was trimmed by 4 bases and V by 3 bases; bases with no gene match: 5. CDR1 and CDR2 (germline): LNHDA, SQIVND (reference sequence). This CDR3 is built from 14 residues. CDR3 in amino acids: CASSIPGQSYGYTF. The CDR3 DNA sequence: TGTGCCAGTAGTATCCCGGGACAGAGCTATGGCTACACCTTC.

This clone has just one count. Here the CDR3 DNA reads TGTGCTAGTGGTTTGCAGGGGGGCACTGAAGCTTTCTTT. Translated, it gives CASGLQGGTEAFF. The rearrangement uses TRBV12-5 and TRBJ1-1, with TRBD1 matching over 7 bases. The germline V gene encodes CDR1 LGHNT and CDR2 FRNRAP. CDR3 length equals 13 residues. V gave up 2 bases and J gave up 4 bases; unmatched junction bases: 1.

The chain links TRBV5-1 to TRBJ2-7; tentatively, D is TRBD1 (6 bases). Per the germline V gene, CDR1 is SGHRS and CDR2 is YFSETQ. CDR3 length: 16 amino acids. The V end was cut by 5 bases, the J end by 0 bases, with 18 bases between. CDR3 in DNA: TGCGCCAGCAGTCCTGGTGGGGGCAGAAGCTCCTACGAGCAGTACTTC. Translation: CASSPGGGRSSYEQYF. The whole variable domain, remainder taken from reference TRBV5-1 and TRBJ2-7, is KAGVTQTPRYLIKTRGQQVTLSCSPISGHRSVSWYQQTPGQGLQFLFEYFSETQRNKGNFPGRFSGRQFSNSRSEMNVSTLELGDSALYLCASSPGGGRSSYEQYFGPGTRLTVT.

The V gene is TRBV15, the J gene TRBJ2-7; possible D gene TRBD1, 7 bases. Trimming shortened V by 0 bases and J by 4 bases, and 16 bases separated the two germline ends. The CDR3 contains 16 residues. Germline loops: CDR1 LNHNV, CDR2 YYDKDF (reference sequence). Here the CDR3 reads CATSRDWAGGRYEQYF. The CDR3 region has the DNA TGTGCCACCAGCAGAGATTGGGCAGGGGGGCGGTACGAGCAGTACTTC.

V usage is TRBV27 and J usage is TRBJ2-1; 7 bases fit TRBD1. The CDR3 totals 13 residues. Germline CDR1 is MNHEY and CDR2 is SMNVEV (reference sequence). V lost 6 bases to trimming and J lost 5 bases; unmatched junction nucleotides: 4. The CDR3 nucleotides are TGTGCCAGCAGACCAGGGACAGACAATGAGCAGTTCTTC. As protein: CASRPGTDNEQFF.

J is TRBJ2-2 and V is TRBV6-5, with a possible D match to TRBD2 (5 bases). The CDR3 has 15 residues. In germline, CDR1 is MNHEY, CDR2 SVGAGI. Between the trimmed V and J ends, which lost 5 bases and 4 bases, there was a span of 14 bases. The CDR3 reads CASSPRGSPTGELFF. CDR3 coding DNA: TGTGCCAGCAGTCCCCGGGGTAGCCCCACCGGGGAGCTGTTTTTT.

This sequence joins TRBV7-3 and TRBJ1-6; possible D gene TRBD1, 6 bases. The germline V gene encodes CDR1 SGHTA and CDR2 FQGTGA. CDR3 length: 15 amino acids. V was clipped by 0 bases and J by 9 bases, with 12 bases between them. The CDR3 loop reads CASSLTRRGGSPLHF. DNA for the CDR3: TGTGCCAGCAGCTTAACGCGCAGGGGCGGTTCACCCCTCCACTTT.

The chain links TRBV28 to TRBJ1-4, with TRBD1 matching over 9 bases. The CDR3 covers 14 residues. The germline V gene has CDR1 MDHEN and CDR2 SYDVKM. V was pared by 6 bases and J by 7 bases, with 6 bases of the junction left unmatched. The CDR3 region is CASRHTGGAEKLFF. DNA of the CDR3: TGTGCCAGCAGGCATACAGGGGGCGCTGAAAAACTGTTTTTT.

The rearrangement joins TRBV27 to TRBJ2-5; 14 bases are shared with TRBD2. The CDR3 consists of 15 residues. Germline trimming cut 5 bases from V and 5 bases from J; bases unmatched to any gene: 4. Germline values: CDR1 MNHEY, CDR2 SMNVEV (reference sequence). The chain's CDR3 is CASSIRTSGRETQYF. CDR3 nucleotide sequence: TGTGCCAGCAGTATACGGACTAGCGGGAGGGAGACCCAGTACTTC.

V usage is TRBV9 and J usage is TRBJ2-3; tentatively, D is TRBD1 (6 bases). Per germline, CDR1 SGDLS and CDR2 YYNGEE. The CDR3 length is 17 residues. V shed 0 bases and J shed 1 base, with 15 bases lying between them. The CDR3 protein is CASSVATLGARTDTQYF. CDR3 nucleotide sequence: TGTGCCAGCAGCGTAGCTACTTTGGGGGCCCGCACAGATACGCAGTATTTT.